This section outlines one TCR beta chain sequence together with its context. Its antigen is not identified. The data were taken from a study of T cell responses to AZD1222 COVID-19 vaccine. The CDR3 is 14 amino acids. Trimming shortened V by 6 bases and J by 8 bases, and 19 bases separated the two germline ends. CDR1 SGHTA and CDR2 FQGNSA come from the germline V gene. Here immunoSEQ multiplex PCR was the method, and the copy in TCRdb shows in-frame clones only, minus some. The sample records 70,000 or so clones, over 60% being singletons. Findings of the study overall: Close to half of spike-specific TCRs reportedly recognize unmutated variant regions. Among AZD1222 vaccinees, only five to seven were seropositive at baseline.

The specimen was peripheral blood, collected on day 0 of AZD1222 vaccination. V gene TRBV7-2 combines with J gene TRBJ1-2; maybe TRBD1 (6 bases). This receptor was obtained from an adult in good health. CDR3 loop: CASSDSGARGGYTF. The CDR3 DNA reads TGTGCCAGCAGTGATTCAGGGGCGCGGGGGGGCTACACCTTC.